This record concerns one TCR beta chain sequence. What it binds is unknown. At one end, the junction sequence differs from germline, possibly due to a read error. The same CDR3 also results from other DNA sequences found in this sample. The CDR3 spans 13 residues. Germline assignment: CDR1 SGHNT and CDR2 YYREEE (reference sequence). Repertoires were generated with immunoSEQ multiplex PCR, while TCRdb's copy carries only in-frame clones and drops some. The sample includes approximately 1,500 clones, 75% to 90% of them seen just once. This entry belongs to a study of radiotherapy plus CTLA-4 blockade in lung cancer. Study results and limitations: Peripheral blood showed expansion of tumor-derived TCR clones after radiotherapy and ipilimumab.

The source of this sequence is a human donor with non-small cell lung cancer who had a complete response to radiotherapy plus ipilimumab. Sequenced here: tumor tissue, sampled from a patient treated with radiotherapy plus ipilimumab. The V call is TRBV5-4, the J call TRBJ2-2; TRBD1 matches at 7 bases. The DNA of the CDR3 is TGCGCCAGCAGCTCAGGGGGTGAGGGGGAGCTGTTTTTT. It encodes CASSSGGEGELFF.